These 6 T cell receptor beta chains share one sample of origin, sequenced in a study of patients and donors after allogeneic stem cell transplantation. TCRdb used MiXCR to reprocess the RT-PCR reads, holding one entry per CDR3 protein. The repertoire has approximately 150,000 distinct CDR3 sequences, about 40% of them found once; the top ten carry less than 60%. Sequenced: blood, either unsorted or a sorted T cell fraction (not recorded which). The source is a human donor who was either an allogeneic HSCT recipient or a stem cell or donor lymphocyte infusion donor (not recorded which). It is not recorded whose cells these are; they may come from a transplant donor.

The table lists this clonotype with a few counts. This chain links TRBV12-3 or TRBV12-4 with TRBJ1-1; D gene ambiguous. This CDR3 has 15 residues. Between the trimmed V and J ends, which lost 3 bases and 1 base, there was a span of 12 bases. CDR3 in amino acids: CASSFEPGENTEAFF. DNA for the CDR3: TGTGCCAGCAGTTTCGAACCTGGGGAGAACACTGAAGCTTTCTTT.

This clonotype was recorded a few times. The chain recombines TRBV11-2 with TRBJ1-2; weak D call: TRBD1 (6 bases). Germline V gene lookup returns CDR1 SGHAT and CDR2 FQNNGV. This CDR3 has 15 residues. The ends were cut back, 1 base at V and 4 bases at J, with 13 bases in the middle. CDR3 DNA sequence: TGTGCCAGCAGCTTAGTTCCGGGGGCCATCTATGGCTACACCTTC. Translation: CASSLVPGAIYGYTF.

The CDR3 sequence is CASSLEGQLQETQYF. The DNA for the CDR3 is TGTGCCAGCAGTTTAGAGGGCCAGCTCCAAGAGACCCAGTACTTC. This chain joins TRBV12-3 or TRBV12-4 and TRBJ2-5; D unresolved. The CDR3 has 15 amino acids. The germline V and J ends were trimmed by 1 base and 1 base, with 10 bases remaining between them.

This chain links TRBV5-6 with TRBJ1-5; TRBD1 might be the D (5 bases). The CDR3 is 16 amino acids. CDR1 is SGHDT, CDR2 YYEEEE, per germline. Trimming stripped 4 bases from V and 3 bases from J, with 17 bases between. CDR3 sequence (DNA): TGTGCCAGCAGCGCCACCACAGGCGAGTCCAATCAGCCCCAGCATTTT. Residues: CASSATTGESNQPQHF.

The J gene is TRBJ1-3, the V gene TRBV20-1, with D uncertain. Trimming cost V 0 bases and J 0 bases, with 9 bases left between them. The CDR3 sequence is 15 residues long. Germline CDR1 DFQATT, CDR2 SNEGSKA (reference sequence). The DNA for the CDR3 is TGCAGTGCTAGAGATGGCGTAACCTCTGGAAACACCATATATTTT. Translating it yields CSARDGVTSGNTIYF.

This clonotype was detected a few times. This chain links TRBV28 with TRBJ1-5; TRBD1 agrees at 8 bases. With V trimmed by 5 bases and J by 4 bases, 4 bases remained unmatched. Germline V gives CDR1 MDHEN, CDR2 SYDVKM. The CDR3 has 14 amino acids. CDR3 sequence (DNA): TGTGCCAGCAGTACGGACAGGGAAAATCAGCCCCAGCATTTT. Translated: CASSTDRENQPQHF.